One sample yielded the 14 T cell receptor beta chains listed below, sequenced in a study of CD8 T cells in Susac syndrome. It was with random hexamers that 0.5 to 1 ug RNA was reverse transcribed. One entry per CDR3 protein, called by TCRdb with MiXCR from the immunoSEQ multiplex PCR reads. The profile shows about 300,000 distinct CDR3 sequences, around 85% of them singletons. The sample taken for sequencing was CD8+ T cells from PBMCs. Source of these receptors: a human donor with multiple sclerosis.

V usage is TRBV30 and J usage is TRBJ2-1; the match to TRBD2 covers 8 bases. There are 15 residues in the CDR3. Germline V lookup: CDR1 GTSNPN, CDR2 SVGIG (reference sequence). After removal of 7 bases from V and 3 bases from J, the junction contained 11 bases not matched to a gene. Written as DNA, the CDR3 is TGTGCCTTTCCAACCCGGGAGGGGTTCTACAATGAGCAGTTCTTC. Amino acids: CAFPTREGFYNEQFF.

This clonotype was observed once. The chain employs TRBV27 and TRBJ1-5; 8 nucleotides agree with TRBD1. Losses at the gene ends were 5 bases for V and 1 base for J; bases not matched to a gene: 7. Germline V CDR1 and CDR2: MNHEY, SMNVEV (reference sequence). This CDR3 is built from 16 residues. CDR3 sequence: CASSPSTGGSNQPQHF. CDR3 sequence (DNA): TGTGCCAGCAGTCCCAGCACAGGGGGAAGCAATCAGCCCCAGCATTTT.

The rearrangement uses TRBV28 and TRBJ1-5, with D unclear. The V end lost 4 bases, the J end lost 2 bases, and 15 bases lay between the germline ends. CDR3 length: 16 amino acids. In germline, CDR1 is MDHEN, CDR2 SYDVKM. The CDR3 DNA reads as TGTGCCAGCAGTTATCACACTTCAGGAGGCAATCAGCCCCAGCATTTT. Its translation is CASSYHTSGGNQPQHF.

The CDR3 DNA sequence: TGTGCCAGCAGCCACCGATCCTGGCGGCGGGGCAATCAGCCCCAGCATTTT. It codes for CASSHRSWRRGNQPQHF. V gene TRBV14 combines with J gene TRBJ1-5; no firm D call. CDR1 SGHDN and CDR2 FVKESK come from the germline V gene. This CDR3 is built from 17 residues. V was shortened by 3 bases and J by 2 bases, with 17 bases between the two germline ends.

The rearrangement uses TRBV9 and TRBJ2-7, with TRBD1 as a possible D gene (6 bases). The V gene's germline CDR1 is SGDLS and CDR2 YYNGEE. The CDR3 loop spans 14 amino acids. Trimming took 4 bases from V and 0 from J, leaving 11 bases between them. This chain's CDR3 is CASSSRTDSYEQYF. The CDR3 bases are TGTGCCAGCAGCTCTAGGACAGACTCCTACGAGCAGTACTTC.

The J gene is TRBJ1-1, the V gene TRBV12-3 or TRBV12-4; D gene unclear. Trimming left V 6 bases short and J 0 bases short, with 11 bases between. The CDR3 is 14 residues long. The CDR3 DNA sequence: TGTGCCAGCAGCCCGTCTTACATGAACACTGAAGCTTTCTTT. Protein product: CASSPSYMNTEAFF.

This chain joins TRBV15 and TRBJ2-7; D unresolved. Per the germline V gene, CDR1 is LNHNV and CDR2 is YYDKDF (reference sequence). V shed 3 bases and J shed 2 bases, with 14 bases lying between them. This CDR3 is built from 15 residues. The CDR3 loop reads CATSSPVVSPYEQYF. The CDR3 bases are TGTGCCACCAGCAGCCCCGTTGTCAGTCCCTACGAGCAGTACTTC.

The rearrangement links TRBV4-2 to TRBJ2-7; D is ambiguous. V gave up 0 bases and J gave up 5 bases, with 5 bases separating them. The CDR3 is made up of 12 amino acids. CDR1 and CDR2 (germline): LGHNA, YNFKEQ. In DNA, the CDR3 is TGTGCCAGCAGCCAAGATCCCCACGAGCAGTACTTC. It is translated as CASSQDPHEQYF.

This rearrangement joins TRBV12-3 or TRBV12-4 to TRBJ2-3; TRBD1 might be the D (6 bases). The CDR3 sequence is 15 residues long. The germline V and J ends were trimmed by 6 bases and 2 bases, with 15 bases remaining between them. This CDR3 reads CASRSGAANTDTQYF. The CDR3 coding sequence is TGTGCCAGCAGATCAGGGGCTGCTAACACAGATACGCAGTATTTT.

The chain couples TRBV4-3 to TRBJ2-2, with 10 positions matching TRBD2. Trimming took 1 base from V and 8 from J; bases not matched to a gene: 7. CDR3 length: 16 residues. The germline CDR1 and CDR2 sequences are LGHNA and YSLEER. The CDR3 nucleotides are TGCGCCAGCAGCCAAGGGAGCGGGAGGGCAACGGGGGAGCTGTTTTTT. This sequence encodes CASSQGSGRATGELFF.

This clonotype was counted a few times. The chain is built from TRBV19 and TRBJ2-7; 10 bases are a match to TRBD1. Germline CDR1 and CDR2: LNHDA and SQIVND (reference sequence). The CDR3 is made up of 17 amino acids. Unmatched junction bases numbered 13, after V lost 3 bases and J lost 5 bases. CDR3 sequence reads: CASSILMPGQGYHEQYF. The CDR3 coding sequence is TGTGCCAGTAGTATCCTCATGCCGGGACAGGGGTACCACGAGCAGTACTTC.

This clonotype is a singleton in its sample. This rearrangement joins TRBV28 to TRBJ2-2; 10 positions agree with TRBD1. Germline CDR1 is MDHEN and CDR2 is SYDVKM. With V trimmed by 6 bases and J by 5 bases, 9 bases remained unmatched. This CDR3 region has 16 residues. The CDR3 bases are TGTGCCAGCAGCATGGGACAGGGGAAGCTGACCGGGGAGCTGTTTTTT. It encodes CASSMGQGKLTGELFF.

The chain combines TRBV18 with TRBJ2-1, with D unresolved. The V end lost 3 bases, the J end lost 7 bases, and 4 bases lay between the germline ends. CDR3 length: 11 residues. From germline, CDR1 is KGHSH and CDR2 LQKENI. In DNA, the CDR3 is TGTGCCAGCTCACCCCTAAATGAGCAGTTCTTC. It is translated as CASSPLNEQFF. Together with reference TRBV18 and TRBJ2-1, the CDR3 gives the full variable domain: NAGVMQNPRHLVRRRGQEARLRCSPMKGHSHVYWYRQLPEEGLKFMVYLQKENIIDESGMPKERFSAEFPKEGPSILRIQQVVRGDSAAYFCASSPLNEQFFGPGTRLTVL.

This clonotype was picked up one time. The chain is built from TRBV13 and TRBJ1-3; D is unclear. V was cut by 5 bases and J by 3 bases, with 11 bases left in between. This CDR3 is built from 14 residues. From germline, CDR1 is PRHDT and CDR2 FYEKMQ (reference sequence). In DNA, the CDR3 is TGTGCCAGCAGCCCCCCAGAGAATGGAAACACCATATATTTT. Translated, it gives CASSPPENGNTIYF.